These 23 T cell receptor beta chains originate from one sample sequenced in a study of blood T cell repertoires in COVID-19. The method was immunoSEQ multiplex PCR; TCRdb's version includes in-frame clones alone and lacks a portion of them. The table has around 430,000 clones, 88% seen once. Specimen: peripheral blood. The origin of the receptors is a woman aged 45-59 years with COVID-19, enrolled during active disease.

J is TRBJ1-2 and V is TRBV24-1; a possible D gene is TRBD1 (5 bases). The CDR3 spans 14 residues. Germline V CDR1 and CDR2: KGHDR, SFDVKD. The V end was cut by 4 bases, the J end by 4 bases, with 12 bases between. The CDR3 DNA is TGTGCCACCAGTGACTCCAGGGTGGGCTATGGCTACACCTTC. This sequence encodes CATSDSRVGYGYTF.

The CDR3: CASTTRDRENTEAFF. In nucleotides, the CDR3 is TGTGCCAGCACGACCCGGGACAGGGAAAACACTGAAGCTTTCTTT. V and J are TRBV27 and TRBJ1-1; TRBD1 matches at 9 bases. CDR1 MNHEY and CDR2 SMNVEV come from the germline V gene (reference sequence). Unmatched junction bases numbered 8, after V lost 7 bases and J lost 2 bases. The CDR3 covers 15 residues.

J is TRBJ1-2 and V is TRBV27; no clear D gene. V was pared by 6 bases and J by 12 bases, with 23 bases between. CDR1 and CDR2 (germline): MNHEY, SMNVEV (reference sequence). The CDR3 sequence is 14 residues long. CDR3 nucleotides: TGTGCCAGCAGCTCCCCGGAAACTCGACCCCGGGACACCTTC. Protein product: CASSSPETRPRDTF.

This clone occurred once. V is TRBV12-5 and J is TRBJ1-4, with D possibly TRBD1 on 5 matching bases. Germline values: CDR1 LGHNT, CDR2 FRNRAP. Trimming removed 10 bases from V and 8 bases from J, with 20 bases in between. This CDR3 is 14 amino acids long. The CDR3 DNA sequence: TGTGCTACAGAAGCGACAGAGACACGCGAAAAACTGTTTTTT. Amino acids: CATEATETREKLFF. Full variable domain (missing parts from reference TRBV12-5 and TRBJ1-4): DARVTQTPRHKVTEMGQEVTMRCQPILGHNTVFWYRQTMMQGLELLAYFRNRAPLDDSGMPKDRFSAEMPDATLATLKIQPSEPRDSAVYFCATEATETREKLFFGSGTQLSVL.

V gene TRBV5-1 combines with J gene TRBJ1-2, with TRBD1 matching 8 bases. V lost 4 bases to trimming and J lost 2 bases; unmatched junction nucleotides: 7. Germline loops: CDR1 SGHRS, CDR2 YFSETQ. The CDR3 extends over 15 amino acids. The CDR3 sequence is CASSTSGGGNYGYTF. The CDR3 DNA reads as TGCGCCAGCAGCACTTCAGGGGGCGGAAACTATGGCTACACCTTC.

The chain has TRBV11-2 and TRBJ2-7; 8 bases map to TRBD1. Germline-derived CDR1 and CDR2 are SGHAT and FQNNGV. The CDR3 runs 13 residues. Trimming cost V 1 base and J 11 bases; bases outside gene matches: 7. CDR3 loop: CASSLGGGQGEYF. The CDR3 nucleotides are TGTGCCAGCAGCTTAGGAGGAGGACAGGGAGAGTACTTC.

This clone came up once. The chain has TRBV9 and TRBJ2-2; 9 nucleotides agree with TRBD2. Unmatched junction bases numbered 6, after V lost 3 bases and J lost 6 bases. CDR3 length: 15 amino acids. Germline-derived CDR1 and CDR2 are SGDLS and YYNGEE. The CDR3 nucleotides read TGTGCCAGCAGCGGGCGTAGCGGGGGTTCCGGGGAGCTGTTTTTT. This sequence encodes CASSGRSGGSGELFF.

V gene TRBV5-5 combines with J gene TRBJ1-4, with TRBD1 matching 7 bases. Germline CDR1 reads SGHKS; CDR2 reads YYEKEE (reference sequence). CDR3 length: 17 amino acids. The V and J ends lost 4 bases and 0 bases, in that order; junction bases with no gene match: 9. CDR3 bases: TGTGCCAGCAGCGTATTCAGGGGGGATCCAACTAATGAAAAACTGTTTTTT. Protein product: CASSVFRGDPTNEKLFF. Full variable domain (remainder filled in from reference TRBV5-5 and TRBJ1-4): DAGVTQSPTHLIKTRGQQVTLRCSPISGHKSVSWYQQVLGQGPQFIFQYYEKEERGRGNFPDRFSARQFPNYSSELNVNALLLGDSALYLCASSVFRGDPTNEKLFFGSGTQLSVL.

This clone is a singleton in its sample. The J gene is TRBJ1-5, the V gene TRBV19; D is undetermined. The CDR3 is 15 residues long. V lost 4 bases and J 4 bases, leaving 14 bases between the germline ends. Germline V gene data show CDR1 as LNHDA and CDR2 as SQIVND (reference sequence). CDR3: CASSTRTGENQPQHF. In DNA form, the CDR3 reads TGTGCCAGTAGTACTCGAACGGGAGAGAATCAGCCCCAGCATTTT.

Written as DNA, the CDR3 is TGTGCCACCAGGGACAGTACCAGCGGCAATCAGCCCCAGCATTTT. Translated, it gives CATRDSTSGNQPQHF. The chain is built from TRBV15 and TRBJ1-5; D is perhaps TRBD1 (6 bases). The CDR3 consists of 15 residues. Per the germline V gene, CDR1 is LNHNV and CDR2 is YYDKDF (reference sequence). V lost 6 bases and J 2 bases, leaving 14 bases between the germline ends.

The genes are TRBV7-9 and TRBJ2-3; 12 bases agree with TRBD2. The CDR3 runs 19 residues. Trimming cost V 1 base and J 0 bases; bases outside gene matches: 8. Germline CDR1 reads SEHNR; CDR2 reads FQNEAQ (reference sequence). The CDR3 DNA follows: TGTGCCAGCAGCTTAGGGTCTAGCGGGGGGGCCCGCAGCACAGATACGCAGTATTTT. Translation gives CASSLGSSGGARSTDTQYF.

This clone was detected a few times. The chain combines TRBV7-2 with TRBJ1-5, with a tentative D call TRBD1 (6 bases). The V gene lost 0 bases and the J gene lost 10 bases, with 16 bases spanning the gap. This CDR3 comprises 15 residues. In germline, CDR1 is SGHTA, CDR2 FQGNSA. For the CDR3, the DNA is TGTGCCAGCAGCTTAGCGGGGACACGCGTCAGTCCCCAGCATTTT. Translation gives CASSLAGTRVSPQHF.

The chain uses TRBV24-1 and TRBJ1-2; 8 bases are a match to TRBD1. The ends lost 4 bases at V and 4 bases at J; junction bases unmatched: 16. The CDR3 has 18 amino acids. CDR1 is KGHDR, CDR2 SFDVKD, per germline. The CDR3 DNA follows: TGTGCCACCAGTGACCCCCCGGACAGGGCGAGGGAAAGCTATGGCTACACCTTC. Its translation: CATSDPPDRARESYGYTF.

The chain has TRBV7-3 and TRBJ2-3; D possibly corresponds to TRBD2 (6 bases). Trimming took 5 bases from V and 11 from J, leaving 20 bases between them. Germline CDR1 reads SGHTA; CDR2 reads FQGTGA. There are 14 residues in the CDR3. The CDR3 DNA reads TGTGCCAGCAGCCGATGGCGGGACTCCGGAGGGCAGTATTTT. Amino acid sequence: CASSRWRDSGGQYF.

The chain links TRBV15 to TRBJ2-6; 8 bases agree with TRBD1. The V segment lost 6 bases and the J segment 0 bases; nucleotides outside the gene matches: 4. The CDR3 consists of 16 residues. Germline V gene lookup returns CDR1 LNHNV and CDR2 YYDKDF (reference sequence). CDR3 loop: CATSNRGSSGANVLTF. The CDR3 nucleotides are TGTGCCACCAGTAACAGGGGGAGCTCTGGGGCCAACGTCCTGACTTTC.

The chain combines TRBV4-1 with TRBJ2-3, with D possibly TRBD2 on 7 matching bases. Looked up from germline, CDR1 is MGHRA and CDR2 is YSYEKL. The ends were cut back, 0 bases at V and 4 bases at J, with 14 bases in the middle. The CDR3 sequence is 16 residues long. In DNA form, the CDR3 reads TGCGCCAGCAGCCAAGACCTGGGAGGGGGGGCAGATACGCAGTATTTT. Amino acid sequence: CASSQDLGGGADTQYF.

The chain links TRBV3-1 (or the pseudogene TRBV3-2) to TRBJ2-2; 8 bases are a match to TRBD2. From germline, CDR1 is LGHDT and CDR2 YNNKEL (reference sequence). This CDR3 comprises 14 residues. The J segment lost 7 bases and the V segment lost 1 base, leaving 2 bases of the junction unmatched. CDR3 in amino acids: CASSQGTSFGELFF. As DNA, the CDR3 is TGTGCCAGCAGCCAAGGGACTAGCTTCGGGGAGCTGTTTTTT.

The V call is TRBV7-2, the J call TRBJ2-7; 10 bases line up with TRBD1. CDR1 and CDR2 from the germline V gene are SGHTA and FQGNSA. The trim removed 1 base at V and 4 bases at J, leaving 4 bases unmatched. The CDR3 totals 15 residues. CDR3: CASSLDGTGEYEQYF. As DNA, the CDR3 is TGTGCCAGCAGCTTAGATGGGACAGGGGAATACGAGCAGTACTTC.

V usage is TRBV3-1 (or the pseudogene TRBV3-2) and J usage is TRBJ2-3, with TRBD1 matching 8 bases. The CDR3 has 14 residues. Germline trimming cut 3 bases from V and 5 bases from J; bases unmatched to any gene: 4. Germline V gene sequence: CDR1 LGHDT, CDR2 YNNKEL (reference sequence). CDR3 amino acids: CASSHGQGRDTQYF. CDR3 in DNA: TGTGCCAGCAGCCACGGACAGGGTAGAGATACGCAGTATTTT.

The chain is built from TRBV30 and TRBJ2-7, with D perhaps matching TRBD2 (5 bases). The V gene lost 3 bases and the J gene lost 5 bases, with 8 bases spanning the gap. Germline lookup yields CDR1 GTSNPN and CDR2 SVGIG (reference sequence). This CDR3 is 11 amino acids long. The CDR3 DNA reads TGTGCCTGGAGCCACGGGAACGAGCAGTACTTC. It is translated as CAWSHGNEQYF.

This rearrangement joins TRBV9 to TRBJ1-2, with D tentatively TRBD1 (5 bases). In germline, CDR1 is SGDLS, CDR2 YYNGEE. Trimming left V 4 bases short and J 4 bases short, with 20 bases between. CDR3 length: 16 amino acids. The CDR3 bases are TGTGCCAGCAGCTCCTTTGACAGTAAGGTCTCCTATGGCTACACCTTC. It yields the protein CASSSFDSKVSYGYTF.

As to this clone: Compared with germline, one end of the junction differs, possibly owing to a read error. The V and J genes are TRBV5-1 and TRBJ2-1; 10 nucleotides agree with TRBD1. Per the germline V gene, CDR1 is SGHRS and CDR2 is YFSETQ. CDR3 length: 15 residues. The CDR3 DNA follows: TGCGCCAGCACCTTGGACAGGGGGGACTACAATGAGCAGTTCTTC. Translation: CASTLDRGDYNEQFF.

The CDR3 is CAWSRDRGAYGYTF. DNA of the CDR3: TGTGCCTGGTCTCGGGACAGGGGAGCATATGGCTACACCTTC. The chain has TRBV30 and TRBJ1-2, with 10 bases fitting TRBD1. CDR1 is GTSNPN and CDR2 is SVGIG in the germline V gene (reference sequence). The CDR3 loop spans 14 amino acids. With 5 bases clipped from V and 5 bases from J, the junction kept 8 bases outside the gene matches.